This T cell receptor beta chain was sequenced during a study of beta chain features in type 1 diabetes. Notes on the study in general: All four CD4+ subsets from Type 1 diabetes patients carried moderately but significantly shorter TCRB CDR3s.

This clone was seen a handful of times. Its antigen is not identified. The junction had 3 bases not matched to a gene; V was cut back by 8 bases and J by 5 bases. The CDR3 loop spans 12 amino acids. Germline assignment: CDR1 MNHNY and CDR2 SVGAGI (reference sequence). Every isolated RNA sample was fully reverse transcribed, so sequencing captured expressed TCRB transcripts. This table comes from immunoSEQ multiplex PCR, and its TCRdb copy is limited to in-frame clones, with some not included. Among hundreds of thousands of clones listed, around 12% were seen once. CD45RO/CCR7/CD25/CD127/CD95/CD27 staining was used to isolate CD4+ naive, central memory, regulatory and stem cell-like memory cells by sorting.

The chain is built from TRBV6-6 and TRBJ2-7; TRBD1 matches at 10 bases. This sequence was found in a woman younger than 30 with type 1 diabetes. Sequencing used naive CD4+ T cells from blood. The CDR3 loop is CASGDRGHEQYF. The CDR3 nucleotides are TGTGCCAGCGGGGACAGGGGCCACGAGCAGTACTTC.